This T cell receptor (beta chain) is from a study of T cells in Graves' hyperthyroidism and ophthalmopathy. Study-wide results and caveats: Clonotypes that were expanded in thyroid above 0.001 mostly appeared in blood too. The model anticipated ophthalmopathy a median about 7.1 months pre-onset.

Between the trimmed V and J ends, which lost 5 bases and 6 bases, there was a span of 11 bases. The germline V gene has CDR1 DFQATT and CDR2 SNEGSKA (reference sequence). This CDR3 comprises 13 residues. This clonotype occurred once. Its antigen is unidentified. Criteria for exclusion of patients were uncontrolled infection, other autoimmune disease, pregnancy or lactation. Each 10 ml fresh peripheral blood draw supplied the PBMCs. RNA transcripts yielded amplified TCR beta CDR3 regions. Researchers ran a first-round RT-PCR on the TCR CDR3 using the HTBI primer set. From the multiplex PCR reads, TCRdb called clonotypes with MiXCR, one entry per CDR3 protein. The table includes approximately 640,000 distinct CDR3 sequences, roughly 15% detected once.

This receptor was identified in a woman in her twenties or thirties with Graves' hyperthyroidism. This chain connects TRBV20-1 to TRBJ1-6, with no clear D. Sequenced sample: blood. The CDR3 region is CSAYPDGNSPLHF. The CDR3 bases are TGCAGTGCTTACCCGGACGGTAATTCACCCCTCCACTTT.